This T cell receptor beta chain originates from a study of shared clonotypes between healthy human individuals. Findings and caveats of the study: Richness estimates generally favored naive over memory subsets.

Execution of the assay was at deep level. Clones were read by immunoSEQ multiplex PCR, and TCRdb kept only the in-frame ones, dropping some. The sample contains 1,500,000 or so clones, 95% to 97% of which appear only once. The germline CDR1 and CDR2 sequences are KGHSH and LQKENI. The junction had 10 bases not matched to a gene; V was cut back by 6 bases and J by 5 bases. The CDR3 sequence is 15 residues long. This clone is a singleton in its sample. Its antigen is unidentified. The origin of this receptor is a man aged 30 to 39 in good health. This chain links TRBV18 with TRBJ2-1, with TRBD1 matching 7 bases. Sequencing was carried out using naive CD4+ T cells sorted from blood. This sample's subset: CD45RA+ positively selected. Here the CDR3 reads CASSRDRADDNEQFF. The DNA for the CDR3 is TGTGCCAGCTCTCGAGACAGGGCGGACGACAATGAGCAGTTCTTC.